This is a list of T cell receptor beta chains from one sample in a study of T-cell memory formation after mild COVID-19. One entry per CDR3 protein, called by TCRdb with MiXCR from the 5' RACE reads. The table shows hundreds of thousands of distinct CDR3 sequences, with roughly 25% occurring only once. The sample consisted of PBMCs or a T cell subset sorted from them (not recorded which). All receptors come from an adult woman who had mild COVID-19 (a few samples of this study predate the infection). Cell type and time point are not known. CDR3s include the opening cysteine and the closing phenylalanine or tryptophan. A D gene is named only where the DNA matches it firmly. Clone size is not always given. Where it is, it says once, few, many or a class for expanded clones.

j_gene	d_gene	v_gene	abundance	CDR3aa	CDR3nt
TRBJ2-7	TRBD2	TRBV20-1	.	CSARDLGTSTYEQYF	TGCAGTGCTAGAGACCTCGGGACTAGCACCTACGAGCAGTACTTC
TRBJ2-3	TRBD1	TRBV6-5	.	CASSLGQGASSTDTQYF	TGTGCCAGCAGTTTGGGACAGGGGGCCTCTAGCACAGATACGCAGTATTTT
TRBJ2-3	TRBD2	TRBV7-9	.	CASSFLWTSGGDTQYF	TGTGCCAGCAGCTTCCTCTGGACTAGCGGGGGAGATACGCAGTATTTT
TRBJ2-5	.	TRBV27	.	CASSAGPETQYF	TGTGCCAGCTCCGCGGGCCCAGAGACCCAGTACTTC
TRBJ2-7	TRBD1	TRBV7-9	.	CASSLVTGGIYEQYF	TGTGCCAGCAGCTTAGTTACAGGGGGCATCTACGAGCAGTACTTC
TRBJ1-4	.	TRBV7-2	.	CASSLGRGNEKLFF	TGTGCCAGCAGCTTGGGCAGGGGTAATGAAAAACTGTTTTTT
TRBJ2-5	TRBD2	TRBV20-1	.	CSARDRRRAGVRGQETQYF	TGCAGTGCTAGAGATCGGCGACGGGCGGGAGTTAGGGGCCAAGAGACCCAGTACTTC
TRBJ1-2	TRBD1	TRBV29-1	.	CSVDQRRDRVGYGYTF	TGCAGCGTTGATCAGCGTCGGGACAGGGTTGGCTATGGCTACACCTTC
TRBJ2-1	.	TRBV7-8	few	CASSSGPDYNEQFF	TGTGCCAGCAGCTCAGGTCCGGACTACAATGAGCAGTTCTTC
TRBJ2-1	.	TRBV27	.	CASFSLGETNEQFF	TGTGCCAGTTTCTCGCTCGGGGAAACCAATGAGCAGTTCTTC
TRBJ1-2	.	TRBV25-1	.	CASREGAGGGYTF	TGTGCCAGCAGGGAAGGGGCAGGAGGGGGCTACACCTTC
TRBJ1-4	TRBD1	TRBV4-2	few	CASSPQGGRGEKLFF	TGTGCCAGCAGCCCGCAAGGGGGCCGGGGTGAAAAACTGTTTTTT
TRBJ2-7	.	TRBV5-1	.	CASSLGTANEQYF	TGCGCCAGCAGCTTGGGAACAGCTAACGAGCAGTACTTC
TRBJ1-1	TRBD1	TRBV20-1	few	CSAVDRGPKMNTEAFF	TGCAGTGCCGTGGACAGGGGGCCAAAAATGAACACTGAAGCTTTCTTT
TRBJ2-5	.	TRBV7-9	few	CASSLGAALGETQYF	TGTGCCAGCAGCTTAGGTGCGGCCCTCGGGGAGACCCAGTACTTC
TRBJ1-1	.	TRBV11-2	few	CASSLAPSAEAFF	TGTGCCAGCAGCTTAGCTCCCTCGGCTGAAGCTTTCTTT
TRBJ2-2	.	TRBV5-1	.	CASRQNLGFPSDTGELFF	TGCGCCAGCAGACAGAATCTGGGTTTCCCGTCGGACACCGGGGAGCTGTTTTTT
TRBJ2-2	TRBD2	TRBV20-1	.	CSAPTSGRTGELFF	TGCAGTGCGCCGACTAGCGGGAGAACCGGGGAGCTGTTTTTT
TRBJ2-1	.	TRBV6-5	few	CASSLTRDSYNEQFF	TGTGCCAGCAGCCTAACTAGAGACTCCTACAATGAGCAGTTCTTC
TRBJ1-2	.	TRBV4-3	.	CASSQDHIYGYTF	TGCGCCAGCAGCCAAGATCACATCTATGGCTACACCTTC
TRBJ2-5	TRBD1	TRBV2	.	CASILQGSSQETQYF	TGTGCCAGCATTTTACAGGGGTCAAGCCAAGAGACCCAGTACTTC
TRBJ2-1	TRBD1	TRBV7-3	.	CASSSGTGDEQFF	TGTGCCAGCAGCAGCGGGACAGGGGATGAGCAGTTCTTC
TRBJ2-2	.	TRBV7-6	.	CASSLEGVARATGELFF	TGTGCCAGCAGCTTAGAAGGAGTGGCTAGGGCCACCGGGGAGCTGTTTTTT
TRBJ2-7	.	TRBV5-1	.	CASSVGAGNSYEQYF	TGCGCCAGCAGCGTCGGTGCAGGGAACTCCTACGAGCAGTACTTC
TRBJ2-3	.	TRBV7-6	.	CASSWTIGTDTQYF	TGTGCCAGCAGCTGGACAATCGGTACAGATACGCAGTATTTT
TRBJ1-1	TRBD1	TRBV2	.	CASSDVQGAGTEAFF	TGTGCCAGCAGTGACGTCCAGGGGGCAGGCACTGAAGCTTTCTTT
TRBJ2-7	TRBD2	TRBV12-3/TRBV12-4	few	CASSSSSGSSSYEQYF	TGTGCCAGCAGTTCCTCTAGCGGTTCGAGCTCCTACGAGCAGTACTTC
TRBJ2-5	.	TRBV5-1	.	CASSLRLEGRETQYF	TGCGCCAGCAGCTTGAGGCTAGAGGGCCGTGAGACCCAGTACTTC
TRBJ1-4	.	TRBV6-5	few	CASSEGKRGDEKLFF	TGTGCCAGCAGTGAGGGGAAAAGGGGAGATGAAAAACTGTTTTTT
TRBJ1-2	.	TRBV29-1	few	CSVEGVNGYTF	TGCAGCGTCGAAGGGGTTAATGGCTACACCTTC
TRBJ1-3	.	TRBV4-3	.	CASSQDRSRLIISGNTIYF	TGCGCCAGCAGCCAAGATCGATCGCGGCTTATTATCTCTGGAAACACCATATATTTT
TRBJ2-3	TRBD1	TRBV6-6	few	CASRYRQGSTDTQYF	TGTGCCAGCAGGTACCGACAGGGTTCGACAGATACGCAGTATTTT
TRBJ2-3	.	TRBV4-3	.	CASSQARTSGWNTQYF	TGCGCCAGCAGCCAAGCAAGGACTTCAGGTTGGAATACGCAGTATTTT
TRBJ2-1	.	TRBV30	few	CAWSVSGVTYNEQFF	TGTGCCTGGAGTGTAAGTGGGGTTACCTACAATGAGCAGTTCTTC
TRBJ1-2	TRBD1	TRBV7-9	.	CASSSTGVYGYTF	TGTGCCAGCAGCTCGACAGGGGTATATGGCTACACCTTC
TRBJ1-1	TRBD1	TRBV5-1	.	CASTLQGRVTEAFF	TGCGCCAGCACCTTACAGGGGAGGGTCACTGAAGCTTTCTTT